This T cell receptor beta chain originates from a study of blood T cell repertoires in COVID-19. Study in general: The cDNA or gDNA used as material had been derived from T cells, B-cell-depleted T cells, or PBMCs.

V shed 3 bases and J shed 9 bases, with 15 bases lying between them. The CDR3 contains 14 residues. CDR1 and CDR2 from the germline V gene are LNHNV and YYDKDF (reference sequence). In the original processing: Estimation of nucleated cell counts was performed using reference gene primer amplification. TCRdb's copy holds only in-frame clones and misses some; the assay was immunoSEQ multiplex PCR. That table gives V, J and clone size, and the DNA gave D and trimming. Among about 200,000 clones listed, approximately 80% were seen once. This clone was counted a single time. Sequenced: peripheral blood. The sequence was collected from a man in his 60s with COVID-19, enrolled during active disease. The rearrangement uses TRBV15 and TRBJ2-1; a possible D gene is TRBD2 (6 bases). DNA for the CDR3: TGTGCCACCAGCAGGACCGTAGTCGGGAGTGAGCAGTTCTTC. It is translated as CATSRTVVGSEQFF.